This entry describes one T cell receptor beta chain. What it recognizes is unknown. The sample belongs to a study of breast tumors, draining lymph nodes, adjacent tissues. Study results and caveats: Tumors had less TCR diversity than lymph nodes, more than nontumor tissue. Luminal-like breast cancer showed significantly greater tumor-nontumor repertoire similarity than basal-like breast cancer did. The data were judged consistent with most tumor T cells coming from lymph node and expanding in tumor. The lymph node origin of tumor T cells was framed as consistent with a hypothesis, not demonstrated.

The germline gives CDR1 DFQATT, CDR2 SNEGSKA (reference sequence). The V and J ends lost 3 bases and 8 bases, in that order; junction bases with no gene match: 2. The CDR3 totals 14 residues. TCRdb used MiXCR to reprocess the multiplex PCR reads, holding one entry per CDR3 protein. Of about 15,000 distinct CDR3 sequences in the sample, around 58% were seen once. The TCR comes from a female donor with breast cancer. Some clones in this sample may be carry-over from other donors' samples. The sample taken for sequencing was tumor-adjacent breast tissue. V gene TRBV20-1 combines with J gene TRBJ2-1; 15 bases align to TRBD2. CDR3 sequence (DNA): TGCAGTGCTAGTGGGACTAGCGGGAGGTATGAGCAGTTCTTC. Amino acid sequence: CSASGTSGRYEQFF.